This is a list of T cell receptor beta chains from one sample in a study of cytomegalovirus exposure and HLA in healthy donors. Measured with immunoSEQ multiplex PCR; TCRdb has only the in-frame clones, and not every one. The table lists under 200,000 clones, 80% to 90% of them singletons. Sequenced sample: PBMCs. The receptors stem from a woman between 18 and 29 years old in good health and CMV-seronegative. CDR3s include the opening cysteine and the closing phenylalanine or tryptophan. D genes are given only for firm matches. Expanded clones are given a class, and other clones once, few, many or no size at all.

-,TRBV29-1,-,TRBJ1-1,CSVESDRVLPTVGGAEAFF,TGCAGCGTTGAATCGGACAGAGTCTTACCCACAGTTGGGGGGGCCGAAGCTTTCTTT
-,TRBV9,TRBD2,TRBJ2-7,CASSASGTSGGSPYEQYF,TGTGCCAGCAGCGCGTCCGGGACTAGCGGGGGTTCTCCCTACGAGCAGTACTTC
-,TRBV6-5,-,TRBJ2-7,CASSYSRTGGYEQYF,TGTGCCAGCAGTTACTCGAGGACTGGGGGGTACGAGCAGTACTTC
-,TRBV7-2,-,TRBJ2-3,CASSPSAFRTDTQYF,TGTGCCAGCAGCCCGAGTGCTTTTCGCACAGATACGCAGTATTTT
-,TRBV5-4,TRBD2,TRBJ2-1,CASSLLAGGPNYNEQFF,TGTGCCAGCAGCTTACTAGCGGGAGGGCCGAATTACAATGAGCAGTTCTTC
-,TRBV19,-,TRBJ2-2,CASSTAVHTGELFF,TGTGCCAGTAGCACTGCGGTCCACACCGGGGAGCTGTTTTTT
-,TRBV2,TRBD1,TRBJ2-7,CASTRGQINEQYF,TGTGCCAGCACAAGGGGACAGATAAACGAGCAGTACTTC
-,TRBV7-2,-,TRBJ1-1,CASSPLGAVILWTEAFF,TGTGCCAGCAGCCCACTTGGGGCAGTCATCCTGTGGACTGAAGCTTTCTTT
-,TRBV29-1,-,TRBJ2-7,CSVSFSREVVKQYF,TGCAGCGTTAGCTTTTCGCGGGAAGTTGTAAAGCAGTACTTC
few,TRBV27,-,TRBJ2-1,CASSPPLGSLNEQFF,TGTGCCAGCAGCCCCCCACTAGGTTCCCTCAATGAGCAGTTCTTC
-,TRBV19,TRBD1,TRBJ2-1,CASTLRGTGIIEQFF,TGTGCCAGTACCCTCCGTGGGACAGGGATAATTGAGCAGTTCTTC
-,TRBV2,TRBD2,TRBJ2-5,CASTLLLAGAGEQYF,TGTGCCAGCACCCTACTACTAGCGGGAGCGGGGGAGCAGTACTTC
-,TRBV7-6,TRBD2,TRBJ2-1,CASSLFSSGRGSYNEQFF,TGTGCCAGCAGCTTATTCTCTAGCGGGAGGGGCTCCTACAATGAGCAGTTCTTC
-,TRBV7-8,-,TRBJ2-7,CASTRWPTASYEQYF,TGTGCCAGCACCCGATGGCCGACAGCTTCCTACGAGCAGTACTTC
-,TRBV28,TRBD1,TRBJ1-1,CASSTGQLNTEAFF,TGTGCCAGCAGTACGGGACAGCTGAACACTGAAGCTTTCTTT
-,TRBV4-2,TRBD2,TRBJ2-6,CASSQALAGGPLGANVLTF,TGTGCCAGCAGCCAAGCCCTAGCGGGGGGGCCACTTGGGGCCAACGTCCTGACTTTC
-,TRBV6-5,-,TRBJ2-2,CASRPTGDFTGELFF,TGTGCCAGCAGACCGACAGGAGACTTCACCGGGGAGCTGTTTTTT
-,TRBV10-3,-,TRBJ2-6,CAISERVSSGANVLTF,TGTGCCATCAGTGAGCGGGTGAGCTCTGGGGCCAACGTCCTGACTTTC
-,TRBV6-4,TRBD2,TRBJ2-3,CASRGLADCLIFRQDTQYF,TGTGCCAGCAGGGGACTAGCGGACTGCCTTATATTTCGACAGGATACGCAGTATTTT
-,TRBV6-5,-,TRBJ1-1,CATGILKNTEAFF,TGTGCCACCGGGATATTAAAGAACACTGAAGCTTTCTTT
-,TRBV6-6,TRBD1,TRBJ2-7,CASRYRDRTAYEQYF,TGTGCCAGCAGGTACCGGGACAGAACCGCCTACGAGCAGTACTTC
-,TRBV27,TRBD2,TRBJ2-7,CASSLEGGLGVYEQYF,TGTGCCAGCAGTTTAGAGGGAGGACTAGGGGTTTACGAGCAGTACTTC
-,TRBV30,TRBD1,TRBJ1-1,CAWTLQGGNTEAFF,TGTGCCTGGACCTTACAGGGGGGGAACACTGAAGCTTTCTTT
-,TRBV28,TRBD1,TRBJ2-7,CASSPDRELYEQYF,TGTGCCAGCAGCCCGGACAGGGAACTCTACGAGCAGTACTTC
-,TRBV7-3,-,TRBJ2-7,CASSLLGGGTAETYEQYF,TGTGCCAGCAGCTTATTAGGGGGGGGAACGGCGGAAACCTACGAGCAGTACTTC
-,TRBV19,-,TRBJ1-5,CASSIAAGPRAQHF,TGTGCCAGTAGTATAGCCGCGGGGCCTAGAGCCCAGCATTTT
-,TRBV7-6,TRBD1,TRBJ1-2,CASSLGVGTGSGYTF,TGTGCCAGCAGCTTAGGTGTAGGGACAGGGTCCGGCTACACCTTC
-,TRBV2,TRBD2,TRBJ2-3,CASSQTSEVDTQYF,TGTGCCAGCAGTCAGACTAGCGAGGTAGATACGCAGTATTTT
-,TRBV29-1,TRBD1,TRBJ2-7,CSAGQGTYYEQYF,TGCAGCGCCGGACAGGGGACCTACTACGAGCAGTACTTC
-,TRBV28,TRBD1,TRBJ2-5,CATRGQGGETQYF,TGTGCCACTCGGGGACAGGGAGGAGAGACCCAGTACTTC
-,TRBV30,TRBD1,TRBJ2-7,CAWKFGTGGSEQYF,TGTGCCTGGAAATTTGGTACAGGGGGCAGCGAGCAGTACTTC
-,TRBV6-5,-,TRBJ1-1,CASSYRLSTEAFF,TGTGCCAGCAGTTACCGGTTGAGCACTGAAGCTTTCTTT
-,TRBV19,-,TRBJ1-2,CASSIWGEYAGGYTF,TGTGCCAGTAGTATCTGGGGGGAGTATGCTGGTGGCTACACCTTC
-,TRBV7-9,-,TRBJ2-7,CASSLVDYEQYF,TGTGCCAGCAGCTTAGTAGACTACGAGCAGTACTTC
once,TRBV6-5,TRBD1,TRBJ1-1,CASSYPGGGTEAFF,TGTGCCAGCAGTTACCCAGGGGGCGGCACTGAAGCTTTCTTT
-,TRBV19,-,TRBJ1-6,CASSIGPSPTRSYNSPLHF,TGTGCCAGTAGTATAGGACCGAGTCCCACCAGGTCCTATAATTCACCCCTCCACTTT
-,TRBV27,-,TRBJ1-1,CASRGLSTEAFF,TGTGCCAGCAGAGGACTATCCACTGAAGCTTTCTTT
-,TRBV21-1,-,TRBJ2-4,CASSKQVSWNIQYF,TGTGCCAGCAGCAAACAGGTGAGTTGGAACATTCAGTACTTC